This T cell receptor beta chain was recovered during a study of blood T cell repertoires in COVID-19. Study context: Researchers got acute and convalescent COVID-19 samples from the United States, Italy and Spain. PBMCs, B-cell-depleted T cells, or T cells provided the cDNA or gDNA that made up the material.

In the original processing: From reference gene primer amplification, estimates of nucleated cell counts were derived. Produced via immunoSEQ multiplex PCR; TCRdb's table is partial and in-frame only. V and J calls and clone size come straight from that table; D and trimming were deduced from the DNA. This table holds about 120,000 clones, approximately 83% found once. Trimming cost V 4 bases and J 3 bases, with 16 bases left between them. The germline gives CDR1 SGHKS, CDR2 YYEKEE (reference sequence). The CDR3 is 15 amino acids. This TCR was sampled from a woman in her sixties or seventies with acute or convalescent COVID-19. The sequenced sample consisted of peripheral blood. The chain has TRBV5-5 and TRBJ1-1, with D perhaps TRBD1 (6 bases). In nucleotides, the CDR3 is TGTGCCAGCAGCCCACAGGGTTACGGGGACACTGAAGCTTTCTTT. Translated: CASSPQGYGDTEAFF.